This entry lists 26 T cell receptor beta chains sequenced from one sample in a study of human T cells and chemical hapten exposure. Time point noted: healthy volunteer bleed at 6 weeks. Sequencing started from total RNA isolated from unfractionated whole blood. In TCRdb, the RACE reads were re-called with MiXCR into one record per CDR3 protein. The sample lists 55,000 to 75,000 distinct CDR3 sequences, approximately 6.1% occurring once. The sequencing sample was made of whole blood. These receptors were obtained from a female donor in good health. Some clones in this sample may be carry-over from other donors' samples.

This clonotype was counted at least ten times. The chain links TRBV5-5 to TRBJ1-5; D unresolved. The CDR3 covers 14 residues. Trimming shortened V by 7 bases and J by 0 bases, and 11 bases separated the two germline ends. Germline V gives CDR1 SGHKS, CDR2 YYEKEE (reference sequence). In DNA form, the CDR3 reads TGTGCCAGCGCATTGGACGATAGCAATCAGCCCCAGCATTTT. Translating it yields CASALDDSNQPQHF.

Ten or more counts support this clonotype. The genes are TRBV20-1 and TRBJ2-1, with D possibly TRBD2 on 6 matching bases. Germline V gives CDR1 DFQATT, CDR2 SNEGSKA (reference sequence). V lost 2 bases and J 0 bases, leaving 14 bases between the germline ends. CDR3 size: 16 residues. The CDR3 loop is CSARSHSGDSYNEQFF. DNA for the CDR3: TGCAGTGCTAGATCCCATAGCGGAGACTCCTACAATGAGCAGTTCTTC.

This clonotype was detected ten times or more. The V gene is TRBV20-1, the J gene TRBJ2-5, with D perhaps TRBD1 (5 bases). Trimming cost V 4 bases and J 4 bases, with 19 bases left between them. Germline-derived CDR1 and CDR2 are DFQATT and SNEGSKA (reference sequence). The CDR3 totals 15 residues. As DNA, the CDR3 is TGCAGTGCTACCCCCTATCTAGGGGATATAGAGACCCAGTACTTC. Translated: CSATPYLGDIETQYF.

This clonotype was picked up many times. The chain is built from TRBV6-5 and TRBJ1-6; D gene unclear. Trimming shortened V by 6 bases and J by 10 bases, and 10 bases separated the two germline ends. The CDR3 contains 12 residues. Germline CDR1 MNHEY, CDR2 SVGAGI. The CDR3 DNA is TGTGCCAGCAGAGACTTGGGATCACCCCTCCACTTT. This sequence encodes CASRDLGSPLHF.

J is TRBJ2-3 and V is TRBV29-1; D gene unclear. V lost 4 bases and J 2 bases, leaving 4 bases between the germline ends. This CDR3 contains 11 residues. Germline V CDR1 and CDR2: SQVTM, ANQGSEA. CDR3: CSVAPTDTQYF. The DNA of the CDR3 is TGCAGCGTTGCCCCCACAGATACGCAGTATTTT.

This clonotype was counted many times. This chain uses TRBV10-3 with TRBJ1-2; D ambiguous. CDR3 length: 13 amino acids. Germline CDR1 is ENHRY and CDR2 is SYGVKD. The V gene lost 2 bases and the J gene lost 2 bases, with 6 bases spanning the gap. CDR3 DNA: TGTGCCATCAGTGAGGCAGTAAACTATGGCTACACCTTC. Amino acids: CAISEAVNYGYTF.

This clonotype was seen once. V gene TRBV2 combines with J gene TRBJ2-4, with D perhaps being TRBD1 or TRBD2 (5 bases each). The CDR3 covers 18 residues. The germline CDR1 and CDR2 sequences are SNHLY and FYNNEI. The V and J ends lost 2 bases and 3 bases respectively, with 20 bases between them. CDR3 residues: CASSESNRRRRVKNIQYF. Written as DNA, the CDR3 is TGTGCCAGCAGTGAATCTAACAGGAGGCGTCGCGTCAAAAACATTCAGTACTTC.

This clonotype was counted many times. The chain is built from TRBV28 and TRBJ2-3; 9 nucleotides line up with TRBD1. The V gene end was trimmed by 5 bases and the J gene end by 3 bases; junction bases not matched to a gene: 15. The CDR3 contains 18 residues. Per germline, CDR1 MDHEN and CDR2 SYDVKM. CDR3 residues: CASSPRRTGTGRTDTQYF. CDR3 DNA sequence: TGTGCCAGCAGTCCGAGGCGGACCGGGACAGGGAGAACAGATACGCAGTATTTT.

This clonotype was picked up many times. The rearrangement joins TRBV7-9 to TRBJ2-3, with D perhaps matching TRBD1 (5 bases). V was cut by 5 bases and J by 4 bases, with 13 bases left in between. Germline CDR1 reads SEHNR; CDR2 reads FQNEAQ (reference sequence). This CDR3 is built from 14 residues. This CDR3 reads CASSPSRGSDTQYF. The CDR3, as DNA: TGTGCCAGCAGCCCAAGTAGGGGTTCAGATACGCAGTATTTT. The full variable domain, rest sourced from reference TRBV7-9 and TRBJ2-3, is DTGVSQNPRHKITKRGQNVTFRCDPISEHNRLYWYRQTLGQGPEFLTYFQNEAQLEKSRLLSDRFSAERPKGSFSTLEIQRTEQGDSAMYLCASSPSRGSDTQYFGPGTRLTVL.

The CDR3 reads CAISERQGADDTQYF. The DNA for the CDR3 is TGTGCCATCAGTGAAAGACAGGGGGCGGACGATACGCAGTATTTT. The J gene is TRBJ2-3, the V gene TRBV10-3, with TRBD1 matching 10 bases. The CDR3 is 15 amino acids. V trimming: 3 bases; J trimming: 6 bases; junction bases outside the gene matches: 6. CDR1 is ENHRY and CDR2 is SYGVKD in the germline V gene.

This clonotype showed up just a few times. The chain uses TRBV6-2 or TRBV6-3 and TRBJ2-5; 8 bases match TRBD2. The CDR3 length is 14 residues. Trimming at V came to 6 bases and at J to 3 bases, leaving 6 bases not matched to a gene. The germline V gene has CDR1 MNHEY and CDR2 SVGEGT. CDR3 loop: CASRVAGRKETQYF. The CDR3 region has the DNA TGTGCCAGCAGGGTAGCGGGACGAAAAGAGACCCAGTACTTC.

Many counts were recorded for this clonotype. The chain couples TRBV14 to TRBJ1-2; D unclear. This CDR3 contains 12 residues. V was shortened by 1 base and J by 10 bases, with 10 bases between the two germline ends. Germline CDR1 is SGHDN and CDR2 is FVKESK. CDR3 sequence (DNA): TGTGCCAGCAGCCAAGTGAGGCACACCTACACCTTC. Protein product: CASSQVRHTYTF.

This clonotype was counted at least ten times. The V gene is TRBV6-2 or TRBV6-3, the J gene TRBJ2-7; TRBD1 aligns across 8 bases. The J segment lost 2 bases and the V segment lost 2 bases, leaving 5 bases of the junction unmatched. CDR1 MNHEY and CDR2 SVGEGT come from the germline V gene. There are 15 residues in the CDR3. This chain's CDR3 is CASSYSLTGAYEQYF. DNA of the CDR3: TGTGCCAGCAGTTACAGCTTGACAGGGGCCTACGAGCAGTACTTC.

This clonotype was counted between two and nine times. The chain has TRBV14 and TRBJ1-5; D uncertain. CDR1 and CDR2 from the germline V gene are SGHDN and FVKESK. Trimming stripped 1 base from V and 9 bases from J, with 7 bases between. The length of the CDR3 is 12 residues. The chain's CDR3 is CASSQGSWPQHF. CDR3 sequence (DNA): TGTGCCAGCAGCCAAGGTTCATGGCCCCAGCATTTT. Complete variable domain (other parts from reference TRBV14 and TRBJ1-5): EAGVTQFPSHSVIEKGQTVTLRCDPISGHDNLYWYRRVMGKEIKFLLHFVKESKQDESGMPNNRFLAERTGGTYSTLKVQPAELEDSGVYFCASSQGSWPQHFGDGTRLSIL.

This clonotype has at least ten counts. The V gene is TRBV20-1, the J gene TRBJ1-1; a possible D gene is TRBD1 (6 bases). This CDR3 is built from 14 residues. Germline CDR1 DFQATT, CDR2 SNEGSKA (reference sequence). Trimming left V 0 bases short and J 4 bases short, with 12 bases between. This chain's CDR3 is CSARDPFRGTEAFF. The DNA for the CDR3 is TGCAGTGCTAGAGACCCGTTCAGGGGCACTGAAGCTTTCTTT.

This clonotype has just a few counts. The chain is built from TRBV6-2 or TRBV6-3 and TRBJ2-1; 7 bases fit TRBD2. There are 15 residues in the CDR3. Germline CDR1 reads MNHEY; CDR2 reads SVGEGT. V shed 4 bases, J shed 5 bases, and the junction held 8 bases outside the gene matches. The CDR3 nucleotides read TGTGCCAGCAGTTCAGAGGGGACTAAAAACAATGAGCAGTTCTTC. It specifies CASSSEGTKNNEQFF.

This clonotype was observed many times. This sequence joins TRBV27 and TRBJ2-1, with 9 bases lining up with TRBD2. After removal of 5 bases from V and 2 bases from J, the junction contained 4 bases not matched to a gene. Looked up from germline, CDR1 is MNHEY and CDR2 is SMNVEV (reference sequence). The CDR3 runs 15 residues. The CDR3 DNA sequence: TGTGCCAGCAGTCTAGCGGGATCCGCCTACAATGAGCAGTTCTTC. Translated, it gives CASSLAGSAYNEQFF.

In this sample, this clonotype turned up many times. The chain carries TRBV10-3 and TRBJ2-7, with 8 bases lining up with TRBD1. Germline CDR1 reads ENHRY; CDR2 reads SYGVKD. The junction had 4 bases not matched to a gene; V was cut back by 6 bases and J by 0 bases. The CDR3 sequence is 14 residues long. The CDR3 spells CAISPQGASYEQYF. For the CDR3, the DNA is TGTGCCATCAGCCCCCAGGGGGCCTCCTACGAGCAGTACTTC.

The chain employs TRBV28 and TRBJ2-2; D gene uncertain. Germline values: CDR1 MDHEN, CDR2 SYDVKM. Trimming stripped 2 bases from V and 2 bases from J, with 6 bases between. The CDR3 runs to 14 residues. The CDR3 DNA reads TGTGCCAGCAGTTTAAAGGGAAACACCGGGGAGCTGTTTTTT. Translating it yields CASSLKGNTGELFF.

The gene calls are TRBV29-1 and TRBJ1-1; a possible D gene is TRBD1 (5 bases). CDR3 length equals 16 residues. V was pared by 0 bases and J by 1 base, with 15 bases between. In germline, CDR1 is SQVTM, CDR2 ANQGSEA. The DNA of the CDR3 is TGCAGCGTTGAAGATCCGGAGGGACCGCCGAACACTGAAGCTTTCTTT. Translating gives CSVEDPEGPPNTEAFF.

The chain has TRBV27 and TRBJ1-4, with D unclear. CDR1 is MNHEY and CDR2 is SMNVEV in the germline V gene (reference sequence). This CDR3 comprises 15 residues. V was shortened by 6 bases and J by 4 bases, with 15 bases between the two germline ends. DNA for the CDR3: TGTGCCAGCAGCCGGATCCAACCGCTTAATGAAAAACTGTTTTTT. It specifies CASSRIQPLNEKLFF.

This clonotype has ten or more counts. The DNA for the CDR3 is TGTGCCAGCAGCCCGGGACAGAACTATGGCTACACCTTC. It yields the protein CASSPGQNYGYTF. The rearrangement joins TRBV12-3 or TRBV12-4 to TRBJ1-2, with 7 bases fitting TRBD1. CDR3 length equals 13 residues. J was trimmed by 2 bases and V by 6 bases; bases with no gene match: 3.

In this sample, this clonotype turned up a few times. V gene TRBV20-1 combines with J gene TRBJ2-3; tentatively, D is TRBD1 (6 bases). V lost 3 bases and J lost 4, with 14 bases in between. The CDR3 loop spans 14 amino acids. Germline lookup yields CDR1 DFQATT and CDR2 SNEGSKA (reference sequence). The CDR3 DNA is TGCAGTGCTAGTGAAGACAGGATCGCAGATACGCAGTATTTT. The encoded protein is CSASEDRIADTQYF.

This clonotype was observed at least ten times. This chain joins TRBV29-1 and TRBJ2-4; D gene unclear. This CDR3 is built from 13 residues. Deletions cut 4 bases from V and 0 bases from J, with 7 bases between. Germline CDR1 and CDR2: SQVTM and ANQGSEA. CDR3 amino acids: CSVVRTAKNIQYF. Here the CDR3 DNA reads TGCAGCGTTGTAAGGACAGCCAAAAACATTCAGTACTTC.

V is TRBV3-1 and J is TRBJ2-3; 12 bases align to TRBD2. CDR1 is LGHDT and CDR2 is YNNKEL in the germline V gene (reference sequence). V lost 4 bases, J lost 4 bases, and 12 bases stayed unmatched. The CDR3 is 18 amino acids. The CDR3 protein is CASSLHSFGLAGPDTQYF. The CDR3 DNA follows: TGTGCCAGCAGCCTGCATTCATTCGGACTAGCGGGACCAGATACGCAGTATTTT.

This clonotype was seen repeatedly, ten times or more. The genes are TRBV12-3 or TRBV12-4 and TRBJ2-5, with 7 bases identical to TRBD2. The CDR3 loop spans 23 amino acids. The junction had 28 bases not matched to a gene; V was cut back by 2 bases and J by 1 base. The CDR3 here is CASSLTRGREFGLGGIFQETQYF. The CDR3 DNA is TGTGCCAGCAGTTTAACCCGGGGTCGCGAGTTTGGCTTGGGGGGGATATTCCAAGAGACCCAGTACTTC.